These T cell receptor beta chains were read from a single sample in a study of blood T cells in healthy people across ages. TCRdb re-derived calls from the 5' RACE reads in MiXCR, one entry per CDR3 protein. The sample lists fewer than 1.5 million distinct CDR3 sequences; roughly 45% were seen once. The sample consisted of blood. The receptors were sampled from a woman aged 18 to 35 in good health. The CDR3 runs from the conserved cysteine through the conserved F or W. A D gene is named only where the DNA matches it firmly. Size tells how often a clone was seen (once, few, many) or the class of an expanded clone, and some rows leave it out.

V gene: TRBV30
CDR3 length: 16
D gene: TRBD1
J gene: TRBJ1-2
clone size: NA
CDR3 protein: CAWSVLGQGPHYGYTF
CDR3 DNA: TGTGCCTGGAGTGTACTAGGACAGGGACCTCACTATGGCTACACCTTC

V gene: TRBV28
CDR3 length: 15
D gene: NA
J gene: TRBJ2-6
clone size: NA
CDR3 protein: CASSFGLSGANVLTF
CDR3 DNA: TGTGCCAGCAGTTTTGGCCTCTCTGGGGCCAACGTCCTGACTTTC

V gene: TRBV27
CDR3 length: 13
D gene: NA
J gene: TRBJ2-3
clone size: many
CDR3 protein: CASSFTRTDTQYF
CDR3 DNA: TGTGCCAGCAGCTTCACCCGCACAGATACGCAGTATTTT

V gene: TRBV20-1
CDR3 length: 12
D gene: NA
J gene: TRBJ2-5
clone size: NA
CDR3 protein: CAGRGKQETQYF
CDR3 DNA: TGTGCGGGGCGGGGCAAACAAGAGACCCAGTACTTC

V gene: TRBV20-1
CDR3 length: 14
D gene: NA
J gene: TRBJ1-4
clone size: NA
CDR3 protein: CSARDPGEGEKLFF
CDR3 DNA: TGCAGTGCTAGAGACCCGGGAGAGGGGGAAAAACTGTTTTTT

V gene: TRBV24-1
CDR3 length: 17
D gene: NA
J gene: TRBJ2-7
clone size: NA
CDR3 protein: CATCLKGETGSSYEQYF
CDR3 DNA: TGTGCCACCTGCCTTAAAGGGGAGACGGGTAGCTCCTACGAGCAGTACTTC

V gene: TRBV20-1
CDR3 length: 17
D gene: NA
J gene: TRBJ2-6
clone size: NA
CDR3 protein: CSARDLGGTSGANVLTF
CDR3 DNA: TGCAGTGCTAGAGATCTCGGGGGTACCTCTGGGGCCAACGTCCTGACTTTC

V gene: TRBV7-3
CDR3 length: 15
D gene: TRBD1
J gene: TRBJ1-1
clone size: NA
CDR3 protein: CASSATGGQFTEAFF
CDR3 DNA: TGTGCCAGCAGCGCCACAGGGGGTCAGTTCACTGAAGCTTTCTTT

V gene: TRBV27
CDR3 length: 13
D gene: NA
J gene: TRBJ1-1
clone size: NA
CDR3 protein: CASSPTVYAEAFF
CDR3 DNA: TGTGCCAGCAGTCCCACAGTGTACGCTGAAGCTTTCTTT

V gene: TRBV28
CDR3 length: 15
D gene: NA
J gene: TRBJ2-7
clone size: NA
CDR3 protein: CASTQGGVKDYEQYF
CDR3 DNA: TGTGCCAGCACCCAGGGGGGAGTAAAGGACTACGAGCAGTACTTC

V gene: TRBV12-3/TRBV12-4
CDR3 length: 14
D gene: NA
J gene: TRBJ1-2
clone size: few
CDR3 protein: CASSFERGAHGYTF
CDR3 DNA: TGTGCCAGCAGTTTTGAACGGGGGGCACATGGCTACACCTTC

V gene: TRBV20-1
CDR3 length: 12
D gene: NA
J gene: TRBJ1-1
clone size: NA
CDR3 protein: CSATEDGLKAFF
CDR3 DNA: TGCAGTGCTACGGAGGATGGACTAAAAGCTTTCTTT

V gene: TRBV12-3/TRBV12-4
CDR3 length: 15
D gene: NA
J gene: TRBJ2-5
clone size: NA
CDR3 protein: CASIEGDYVYNEQYF
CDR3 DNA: TGTGCCAGCATTGAGGGTGACTATGTCTACAATGAGCAGTACTTC

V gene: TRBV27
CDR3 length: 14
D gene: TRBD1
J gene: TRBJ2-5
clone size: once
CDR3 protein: CASCLSTGYETQYF
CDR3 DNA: TGTGCCAGCTGTTTATCGACAGGGTACGAGACCCAGTACTTC

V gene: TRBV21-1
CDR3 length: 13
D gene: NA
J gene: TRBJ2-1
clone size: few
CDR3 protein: CASSTGSYNEQFF
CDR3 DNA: TGTGCCAGCAGCACCGGGAGTTACAATGAGCAGTTCTTC

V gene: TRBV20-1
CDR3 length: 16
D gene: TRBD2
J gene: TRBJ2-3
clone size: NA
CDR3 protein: CSAARSGGSNTDTQYF
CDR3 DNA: TGCAGTGCGGCTAGGTCGGGAGGGAGCAACACAGATACGCAGTATTTT

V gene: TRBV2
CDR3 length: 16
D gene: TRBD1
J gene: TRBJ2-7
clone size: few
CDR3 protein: CASTVIGDRGLNEQYF
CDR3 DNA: TGTGCCAGCACTGTTATAGGGGACAGGGGGCTCAACGAGCAGTACTTC

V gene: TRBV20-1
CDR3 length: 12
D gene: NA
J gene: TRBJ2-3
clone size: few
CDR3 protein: CSATELEDTQYF
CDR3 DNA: TGCAGTGCTACGGAACTAGAGGATACGCAGTATTTT

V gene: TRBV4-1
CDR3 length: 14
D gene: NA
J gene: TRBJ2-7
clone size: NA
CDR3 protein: CASSQAPGEYEQYF
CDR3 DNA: TGCGCCAGCAGCCAAGCCCCGGGGGAGTACGAGCAGTACTTC

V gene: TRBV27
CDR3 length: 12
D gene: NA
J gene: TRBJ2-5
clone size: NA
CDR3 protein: CASGEWRETQYF
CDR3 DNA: TGTGCCAGCGGGGAATGGAGAGAGACCCAGTACTTC

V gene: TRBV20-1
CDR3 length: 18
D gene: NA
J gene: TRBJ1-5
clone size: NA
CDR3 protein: CSATLSIGGNRGNQPQHF
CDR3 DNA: TGCAGTGCTACTTTGAGTATCGGGGGGAATCGTGGCAATCAGCCCCAGCATTTT

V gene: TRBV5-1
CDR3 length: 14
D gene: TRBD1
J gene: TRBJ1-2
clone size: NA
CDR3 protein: CASSARQGTHGYTF
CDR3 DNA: TGCGCCAGCAGCGCGCGACAGGGGACCCATGGCTACACCTTC

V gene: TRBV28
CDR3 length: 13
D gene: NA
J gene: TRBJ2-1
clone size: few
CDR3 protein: CASSKAGYNEQFF
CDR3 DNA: TGTGCCAGCAGTAAAGCTGGGTACAATGAGCAGTTCTTC